The 18 T cell receptor beta chains below all came from one sample that was sequenced in a study of shared clonotypes between healthy human individuals. Sequencing used immunoSEQ multiplex PCR; TCRdb keeps in-frame clones, though not all of them. The profile shows 2 million to 2.5 million clones, roughly 90% of them singletons. The sequenced sample consisted of naive CD4+ T cells from PBMCs. The subset was: CD45RA+ positively selected. The receptor source for this set is a man in his late teens or twenties in good health. Some clones in this sample may be carry-over from other donors' samples.

The rearrangement uses TRBV10-3 and TRBJ1-2, with unresolved D. CDR1 is ENHRY, CDR2 SYGVKD, per germline. The CDR3 contains 13 residues. Trimming cost V 6 bases and J 6 bases, with 14 bases left between them. The CDR3 DNA sequence: TGTGCCATCAGGGGGTGGCAGGAAAATGGCTACACCTTC. Its protein product is CAIRGWQENGYTF.

This CDR3 reads CASSPRQGLRQPQHF. In DNA form, the CDR3 reads TGTGCCAGTAGTCCGCGACAGGGTTTGAGGCAGCCCCAGCATTTT. The genes are TRBV19 and TRBJ1-5; TRBD1 matches 7 bases. The J segment lost 7 bases and the V segment lost 5 bases, leaving 11 bases of the junction unmatched. CDR3 length: 15 residues. Germline V gene lookup returns CDR1 LNHDA and CDR2 SQIVND (reference sequence). Complete variable domain (other parts from reference TRBV19 and TRBJ1-5): DGGITQSPKYLFRKEGQNVTLSCEQNLNHDAMYWYRQDPGQGLRLIYYSQIVNDFQKGDIAEGYSVSREKKESFPLTVTSAQKNPTAFYLCASSPRQGLRQPQHFGDGTRLSIL.

Remarks on this clone: This same CDR3 is encoded by further DNA sequences in the sample. The genes are TRBV9 and TRBJ2-3; D uncertain. This CDR3 is built from 14 residues. Trimming left V 1 base short and J 1 base short, with 7 bases between. CDR1 is SGDLS, CDR2 YYNGEE, per germline. The CDR3 DNA follows: TGTGCCAGCAGCGTAACCAGCGGCACAGATACGCAGTATTTT. Translation gives CASSVTSGTDTQYF.

J is TRBJ1-1 and V is TRBV7-9; TRBD1 aligns across 7 bases. The junction had 10 bases not matched to a gene; V was cut back by 4 bases and J by 2 bases. The CDR3 runs to 16 residues. CDR1 and CDR2 from the germline V gene are SEHNR and FQNEAQ (reference sequence). In nucleotides, the CDR3 is TGTGCCAGCAGCTCACCCGCCGGGACAGCCAACACTGAAGCTTTCTTT. Protein sequence: CASSSPAGTANTEAFF.

This sequence joins TRBV15 and TRBJ2-3, with a weak D call TRBD2 (5 bases). CDR3 length equals 14 residues. V lost 1 base to trimming and J lost 9 bases, with 14 bases between them. CDR1 is LNHNV, CDR2 YYDKDF, per germline (reference sequence). The CDR3 sequence is CATSRGFREATQYF. Written as DNA, the CDR3 is TGTGCCACCAGCAGAGGTTTTCGGGAAGCCACGCAGTATTTT.

J is TRBJ1-3 and V is TRBV13; tentatively, D is TRBD1 (6 bases). The CDR3 covers 16 residues. Germline V lookup: CDR1 PRHDT, CDR2 FYEKMQ (reference sequence). V lost 2 bases, J lost 0 bases, and 11 bases lay in between. As DNA, the CDR3 is TGTGCCAGCAGCTTAAGGGGGGCCCTCTCTGGAAACACCATATATTTT. This encodes CASSLRGALSGNTIYF.

This chain uses TRBV6-4 with TRBJ2-3; 8 bases map to TRBD2. Germline V gene data show CDR1 as MRHNA and CDR2 as SNTAGT. Trimming took 5 bases from V and 4 from J; bases not matched to a gene: 2. This CDR3 has 13 residues. CDR3 loop: CASSTGGADTQYF. The CDR3 DNA is TGTGCCAGCAGTACCGGGGGGGCAGATACGCAGTATTTT.

This chain joins TRBV7-9 and TRBJ2-3; D remains ambiguous. V lost 0 bases and J lost 2, with 6 bases in between. Germline V CDR1 and CDR2: SEHNR, FQNEAQ (reference sequence). CDR3 length equals 14 residues. The DNA for the CDR3 is TGTGCCAGCAGCTTAGCCGCATACACAGATACGCAGTATTTT. This sequence encodes CASSLAAYTDTQYF. The variable domain in full, completed from reference TRBV7-9 and TRBJ2-3, reads DTGVSQNPRHKITKRGQNVTFRCDPISEHNRLYWYRQTLGQGPEFLTYFQNEAQLEKSRLLSDRFSAERPKGSFSTLEIQRTEQGDSAMYLCASSLAAYTDTQYFGPGTRLTVL.

The V gene is TRBV27, the J gene TRBJ2-1, with 9 nucleotides matching TRBD2. This CDR3 is 18 amino acids long. Trimming removed 5 bases from V and 3 bases from J; junction bases left unmatched: 14. Germline loops: CDR1 MNHEY, CDR2 SMNVEV (reference sequence). The CDR3 sequence: CASSPLGREGRFYNEQFF. The CDR3 coding sequence is TGTGCCAGCAGTCCGCTAGGGCGGGAGGGCCGTTTCTACAATGAGCAGTTCTTC.

The gene calls are TRBV28 and TRBJ1-2, with TRBD1 as a possible D gene (6 bases). The germline CDR1 and CDR2 sequences are MDHEN and SYDVKM. CDR3 length equals 16 residues. V was pared by 2 bases and J by 2 bases, with 15 bases between. The DNA of the CDR3 is TGTGCCAGCAGTTTAGGCGGGGGCGCAGGCAACTATGGCTACACCTTC. Residues: CASSLGGGAGNYGYTF.

The gene calls are TRBV5-4 and TRBJ2-6; a possible D gene is TRBD2 (6 bases). The CDR3 is 16 amino acids. Per the germline V gene, CDR1 is SGHNT and CDR2 is YYREEE (reference sequence). The germline V and J ends were trimmed by 2 bases and 2 bases, with 11 bases remaining between them. The CDR3, as DNA: TGTGCCAGCAGCTTTGGGGGGAGGACTGGGGCCAACGTCCTGACTTTC. Translating gives CASSFGGRTGANVLTF.

This clone was recorded once. This chain connects TRBV6-6 to TRBJ2-7; weak D call: TRBD2 (6 bases). The germline V gene encodes CDR1 MNHNY and CDR2 SVGAGI (reference sequence). CDR3 size: 15 residues. V was pared by 6 bases and J by 3 bases, with 18 bases between. Written as DNA, the CDR3 is TGTGCCAGCAGGGATCCGGGGGACTCAAACTACGAGCAGTACTTC. Its translation is CASRDPGDSNYEQYF.

The rearrangement links TRBV5-1 to TRBJ2-7, with D tentatively TRBD2 (5 bases). V lost 4 bases and J 1 base, leaving 21 bases between the germline ends. Germline CDR1 SGHRS, CDR2 YFSETQ. The CDR3 totals 17 residues. In nucleotides, the CDR3 is TGCGCCAGCAGCCCGGACCACCCGGGATCGGGTTCCTACGAGCAGTACTTC. This translates into CASSPDHPGSGSYEQYF.

The chain combines TRBV5-1 with TRBJ2-7; tentative D call: TRBD1 (6 bases). The V and J ends lost 3 bases and 3 bases respectively, with 13 bases between them. CDR3 length: 14 residues. CDR1 and CDR2 from the germline V gene are SGHRS and YFSETQ. The CDR3 coding sequence is TGCGCCAGCAGCTCACAGGGAGACGGCTACGAGCAGTACTTC. Protein product: CASSSQGDGYEQYF.

This rearrangement joins TRBV5-1 to TRBJ2-7; the match to TRBD1 covers 8 bases. The CDR3 loop spans 18 amino acids. Losses at the gene ends were 0 bases for V and 0 bases for J; bases not matched to a gene: 11. Germline values: CDR1 SGHRS, CDR2 YFSETQ. CDR3 protein: CASSLGRGLDRGSYEQYF. The DNA for the CDR3 is TGCGCCAGCAGCTTGGGCAGGGGGCTTGACCGTGGCTCCTACGAGCAGTACTTC.

With regard to this clone: Other DNA sequences in the sample encode the same CDR3. The chain uses TRBV11-3 and TRBJ2-7; D tentatively reads TRBD1 or TRBD2 (5 bases each). The CDR3 is 14 amino acids. Between the trimmed V and J ends, which lost 6 bases and 0 bases, there was a span of 12 bases. Germline values: CDR1 SGHNT, CDR2 YENEEA. For the CDR3, the DNA is TGTGCCAGCAGTCACAGGAGGAGCTCCTACGAGCAGTACTTC. Residues: CASSHRRSSYEQYF.

A single count supports this clone. The chain links TRBV28 to TRBJ2-7; 10 bases are shared with TRBD1. The germline gives CDR1 MDHEN, CDR2 SYDVKM. The V and J ends lost 5 bases and 5 bases, in that order; junction bases with no gene match: 3. The CDR3 has 13 amino acids. CDR3 bases: TGTGCCAGCAGTCCGACAGGGGGCAACGAGCAGTACTTC. It codes for CASSPTGGNEQYF. Filled out from reference TRBV28 and TRBJ2-7, the complete variable domain reads DVKVTQSSRYLVKRTGEKVFLECVQDMDHENMFWYRQDPGLGLRLIYFSYDVKMKEKGDIPEGYSVSREKKERFSLILESASTNQTSMYLCASSPTGGNEQYFGPGTRLTVT.

As concerns this clone: At the DNA level, this CDR3 is encoded by other sequences in the same sample as well. J is TRBJ2-7 and V is TRBV5-1; D remains ambiguous. The V gene lost 2 bases and the J gene lost 7 bases, with 7 bases spanning the gap. The CDR3 sequence is 11 residues long. Germline V CDR1 and CDR2: SGHRS, YFSETQ. CDR3 sequence reads: CASSFSGEQYF. The CDR3 DNA is TGCGCCAGCAGCTTTTCCGGGGAGCAGTACTTC.